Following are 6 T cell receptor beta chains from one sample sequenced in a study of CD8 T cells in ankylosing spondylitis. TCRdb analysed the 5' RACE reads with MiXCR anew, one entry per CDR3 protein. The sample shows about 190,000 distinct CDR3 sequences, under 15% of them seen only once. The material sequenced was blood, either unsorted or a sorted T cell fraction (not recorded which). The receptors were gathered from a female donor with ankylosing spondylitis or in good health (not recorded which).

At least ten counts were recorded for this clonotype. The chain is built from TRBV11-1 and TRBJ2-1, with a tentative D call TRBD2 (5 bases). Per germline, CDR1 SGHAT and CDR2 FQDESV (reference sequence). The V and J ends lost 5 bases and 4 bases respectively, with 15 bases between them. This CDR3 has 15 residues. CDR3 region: CASSLTSAGYNEQFF. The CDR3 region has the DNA TGTGCCAGCAGCCTGACCTCGGCGGGTTACAATGAGCAGTTCTTC.

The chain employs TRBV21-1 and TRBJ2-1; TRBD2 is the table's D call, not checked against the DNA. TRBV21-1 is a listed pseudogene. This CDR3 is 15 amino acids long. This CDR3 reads CASNLGLAGVFEQFF. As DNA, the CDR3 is TGTGCCAGCAACTTGGGACTAGCGGGAGTCTTTGAGCAGTTCTTC.

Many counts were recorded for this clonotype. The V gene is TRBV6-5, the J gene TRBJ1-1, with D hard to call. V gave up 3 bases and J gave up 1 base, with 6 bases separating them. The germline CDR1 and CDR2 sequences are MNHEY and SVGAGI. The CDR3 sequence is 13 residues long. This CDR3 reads CASSYWENTEAFF. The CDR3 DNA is TGTGCCAGCAGTTATTGGGAGAACACTGAAGCTTTCTTT.

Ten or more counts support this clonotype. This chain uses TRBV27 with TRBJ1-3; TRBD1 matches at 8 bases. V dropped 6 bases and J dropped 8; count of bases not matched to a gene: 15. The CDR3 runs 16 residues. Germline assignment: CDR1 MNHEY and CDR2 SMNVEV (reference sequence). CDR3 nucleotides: TGTGCCAGCAGCGTCGGCGTACAGGGGGGCCGTCACACCATATATTTT. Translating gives CASSVGVQGGRHTIYF.

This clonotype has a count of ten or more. The CDR3 DNA follows: TGCAGCGTTGAAGGGAGGGGAGATACGCAGTATTTT. Its protein product is CSVEGRGDTQYF. The chain combines TRBV29-1 with TRBJ2-3; a weak D match, TRBD2 (6 bases). The CDR3 spans 12 residues. From germline, CDR1 is SQVTM and CDR2 ANQGSEA. Trimming removed 1 base from V and 5 bases from J, with 7 bases in between.

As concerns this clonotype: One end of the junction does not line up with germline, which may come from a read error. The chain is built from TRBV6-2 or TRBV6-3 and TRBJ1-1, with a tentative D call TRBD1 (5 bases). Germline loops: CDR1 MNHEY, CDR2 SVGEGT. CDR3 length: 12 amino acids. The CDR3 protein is CVTGTPNTEAFF. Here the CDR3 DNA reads TGCGTAACCGGGACTCCTAACACTGAAGCTTTCTTT.